This TCR beta chain was identified during a study of T-cell reconstitution after alpha-beta-depleted transplantation in children. The germline V and J ends were trimmed by 4 bases and 0 bases, with 10 bases remaining between them. CDR1 SGHRS and CDR2 YFSETQ come from the germline V gene. This CDR3 comprises 15 residues. Library preparation (for TCRbeta) was performed with unique molecular identifiers. Each CDR3 protein is one row after TCRdb ran MiXCR on the PCR reads. The sample holds hundreds of thousands of distinct CDR3 sequences, about 10% seen once. The sequence was collected from a human donor who donated a stem cell graft to a child with SCID. The sample consisted of PBMCs from the stem cell graft donor, taken from the stem cell graft. The rearrangement uses TRBV5-1 and TRBJ2-2; a possible D gene is TRBD2 (5 bases). As DNA, the CDR3 is TGCGCCAGCAGCCTGATGACTACGAACACCGGGGAGCTGTTTTTT. Its translation is CASSLMTTNTGELFF.